A single sample is the source of the 20 T cell receptor beta chains below, sequenced in a study of regulatory T cells in long-lasting Graves disease. Time point in this sample: newly diagnosed GD, antithyroid drugs for less than 3 months. Researchers made the TCR library from RNA that was extracted from PBMCs. With iRepertoire HTBI primers and Arm-PCR of CDR3 regions, TCR beta libraries were built. A single record per CDR3 protein comes from TCRdb applying MiXCR to the multiplex PCR reads. The profile covers about 220,000 distinct CDR3 sequences, with approximately 18% appearing a single time and about an eighth taken by the ten largest. Separately, the same data were catalogued under a study of T cells in Graves' hyperthyroidism and ophthalmopathy.

The material sequenced was peripheral blood mononuclear cells (PBMCs), taken at new diagnosis, from a patient treated with antithyroid drugs. These receptors came from a woman in her thirties with Graves disease.

This clonotype came up many times. The rearrangement uses TRBV27 and TRBJ2-7, with 11 bases identical to TRBD2. Unmatched junction bases numbered 4, after V lost 6 bases and J lost 0 bases. This CDR3 region has 15 residues. From germline, CDR1 is MNHEY and CDR2 SMNVEV (reference sequence). CDR3 region: CASRLAGGPSYEQYF. The CDR3 DNA reads TGTGCCAGCAGGCTAGCGGGAGGTCCCTCCTACGAGCAGTACTTC.

V gene TRBV5-6 combines with J gene TRBJ2-1; D perhaps matches TRBD1 (5 bases). The germline V and J ends were trimmed by 4 bases and 6 bases, with 17 bases remaining between them. There are 15 residues in the CDR3. Germline CDR1 is SGHDT and CDR2 is YYEEEE. CDR3: CASSTWKGPVNEQFF. CDR3 nucleotides: TGTGCCAGCAGCACCTGGAAGGGGCCGGTCAATGAGCAGTTCTTC. Full variable domain (remainder filled in from reference TRBV5-6 and TRBJ2-1): DAGVTQSPTHLIKTRGQQVTLRCSPKSGHDTVSWYQQALGQGPQFIFQYYEEEERQRGNFPDRFSGHQFPNYSSELNVNALLLGDSALYLCASSTWKGPVNEQFFGPGTRLTVL.

About this clonotype itself: A read error is possible here, since a much larger clone lies one base away. The rearrangement uses TRBV19 and TRBJ2-5, with 7 nucleotides matching TRBD1. Looked up from germline, CDR1 is LNHDA and CDR2 is SQIVND (reference sequence). The CDR3 length is 14 residues. V shed 4 bases, J shed 7 bases, and the junction held 9 bases outside the gene matches. CDR3 nucleotides: TGTGCCAGTAGTAGTCCCGACAGGGTGGCGACCCAGTACTTC. It translates to CASSSPDRVATQYF.

The chain links TRBV28 to TRBJ2-3, with 8 bases that match TRBD1. Germline CDR1 MDHEN, CDR2 SYDVKM. The CDR3 covers 14 residues. J lost 1 base, V lost 8 bases, and 5 bases had no gene match. CDR3 in DNA: TGTGCCAGCTCGGCGGGACAGGGCACAGATACGCAGTATTTT. Translated, it gives CASSAGQGTDTQYF.

This chain joins TRBV6-1 and TRBJ2-7, with D perhaps assigned TRBD1 or TRBD2 (5 bases each). CDR3 length: 14 amino acids. Germline CDR1 is MNHNS and CDR2 is SASEGT. V was shortened by 6 bases and J by 0 bases, with 12 bases between the two germline ends. CDR3 loop: CASRDGGTSYEQYF. CDR3 coding DNA: TGTGCCAGCAGGGATGGGGGAACCTCCTACGAGCAGTACTTC.

In the case of this clonotype: A read error may account for a junction end that differs from germline. The gene calls are TRBV24-1 and TRBJ1-5, with a tentative D call TRBD1 (6 bases). Germline lookup yields CDR1 KGHDR and CDR2 SFDVKD. The CDR3 has 16 residues. In nucleotides, the CDR3 is TGTGTCACCAGTGATTTCGGACAGTCTAGCAATCAGCCCCAGCATTTT. This codes for CVTSDFGQSSNQPQHF.

This clonotype was picked up many times. V and J are TRBV12-3 or TRBV12-4 and TRBJ2-1; 7 bases are shared with TRBD1. This CDR3 is built from 13 residues. J was trimmed by 3 bases and V by 6 bases; bases with no gene match: 2. CDR3 sequence reads: CASRGDSYNEQFF. The CDR3 nucleotides read TGTGCCAGCAGGGGGGACAGCTACAATGAGCAGTTCTTC.

There are many counts of this clonotype. The chain has TRBV12-3 or TRBV12-4 and TRBJ2-7; D might be TRBD1 or TRBD2, each matching 5 bases. The CDR3 extends over 13 amino acids. Trimming cost V 3 bases and J 3 bases, with 9 bases left between them. The CDR3 reads CASSFGDHYEQYF. In DNA form, the CDR3 reads TGTGCCAGCAGTTTCGGGGACCACTACGAGCAGTACTTC.

This clonotype showed up many times. The chain uses TRBV2 and TRBJ2-1, with D unresolved. Germline V gene lookup returns CDR1 SNHLY and CDR2 FYNNEI. V shed 8 bases and J shed 8 bases, with 13 bases lying between them. This CDR3 region has 12 residues. The chain's CDR3 is CASDMSPHEQFF. CDR3 coding DNA: TGTGCCAGCGACATGAGTCCCCATGAGCAGTTCTTC.

In this sample, this clonotype turned up many times. The genes are TRBV12-3 or TRBV12-4 and TRBJ2-5; no clear D. Trimming pared 7 bases from V and 11 bases from J, leaving 8 bases between. The CDR3 has 9 amino acids. The CDR3 nucleotides are TGTGCCAGCACGTTAAATCAGTACTTC. Protein product: CASTLNQYF.

This clonotype was picked up many times. V usage is TRBV2 and J usage is TRBJ2-7; unclear D gene. V was cut by 4 bases and J by 0 bases, with 13 bases left in between. CDR3 length: 15 residues. CDR1 and CDR2 (germline): SNHLY, FYNNEI. The CDR3: CASSGFGSSSYEQYF. The CDR3 DNA reads as TGTGCCAGCAGTGGGTTTGGATCCAGCTCCTACGAGCAGTACTTC.

In this sample, this clonotype turned up many times. The rearrangement uses TRBV2 and TRBJ2-7; 9 positions match TRBD1. This CDR3 contains 14 residues. The V gene end was trimmed by 5 bases and the J gene end by 0 bases; junction bases not matched to a gene: 2. Germline CDR1 SNHLY, CDR2 FYNNEI. As DNA, the CDR3 is TGTGCCAGCAGTCCGGGACAGGGCTCCTACGAGCAGTACTTC. It encodes CASSPGQGSYEQYF.

This clonotype was observed many times. The chain carries TRBV20-1 and TRBJ2-1, with 9 bases that match TRBD1. Trimming took 4 bases from V and 3 from J; bases not matched to a gene: 10. The V gene's germline CDR1 is DFQATT and CDR2 SNEGSKA (reference sequence). This CDR3 has 16 amino acids. The CDR3 coding sequence is TGCAGTGCTACCTCGGACAGGGGACTACGCTACAATGAGCAGTTCTTC. It encodes CSATSDRGLRYNEQFF.

This clonotype has a count of ten or more. The V gene is TRBV6-2 or TRBV6-3, the J gene TRBJ1-1; D is uncertain. Trimming shortened V by 2 bases and J by 1 base, and 11 bases separated the two germline ends. Germline lookup yields CDR1 MNHEY and CDR2 SVGEGT. The CDR3 runs to 15 residues. The CDR3 loop reads CASSYPRGGNTEAFF. The DNA for the CDR3 is TGTGCCAGCAGTTACCCACGAGGAGGGAACACTGAAGCTTTCTTT.

There are a few counts of this clonotype. The rearrangement uses TRBV19 and TRBJ2-1; TRBD1 is a possible D gene (6 bases). The CDR3 length is 13 residues. Trimming stripped 5 bases from V and 6 bases from J, with 11 bases between. Germline CDR1 and CDR2: LNHDA and SQIVND (reference sequence). The CDR3 bases are TGTGCCAGTAGTTGGGGGCCGGTCAATGAGCAGTTCTTC. It yields the protein CASSWGPVNEQFF.

The V and J genes are TRBV5-1 and TRBJ1-2; perhaps TRBD1 as D (5 bases). Germline CDR1 is SGHRS and CDR2 is YFSETQ. The CDR3 has 13 residues. V lost 3 bases to trimming and J lost 2 bases, with 8 bases between them. This CDR3 is CASSWGGNYGYTF. Here the CDR3 DNA reads TGCGCCAGCAGCTGGGGGGGGAACTATGGCTACACCTTC.

The chain carries TRBV19 and TRBJ2-4; D is uncertain. Trimming took off 6 bases at V and 2 bases at J, with 5 bases between the two ends. CDR1 and CDR2 from the germline V gene are LNHDA and SQIVND (reference sequence). This CDR3 has 12 amino acids. CDR3: CASRGTKNIQYF. For the CDR3, the DNA is TGTGCCAGTAGGGGAACCAAAAACATTCAGTACTTC.

This clonotype has ten or more counts. The V and J genes are TRBV5-1 and TRBJ2-5; TRBD2 matches at 9 bases. The CDR3 extends over 15 amino acids. The germline V gene has CDR1 SGHRS and CDR2 YFSETQ. After removal of 7 bases from V and 4 bases from J, the junction contained 11 bases not matched to a gene. This chain's CDR3 is CASARLAAEGETQYF. The CDR3, as DNA: TGCGCCAGCGCCAGACTAGCGGCCGAAGGAGAGACCCAGTACTTC.

This clonotype came up a few times. The chain uses TRBV6-5 and TRBJ1-1; D might be TRBD1 (5 bases). V gave up 4 bases and J gave up 7 bases, with 13 bases separating them. There are 13 residues in the CDR3. The germline gives CDR1 MNHEY, CDR2 SVGAGI. As DNA, the CDR3 is TGTGCCAGCAGTTGGCAGGGTAATCATGAAGCTTTCTTT. Its protein product is CASSWQGNHEAFF.

This clonotype has a count of ten or more. This chain joins TRBV3-1 and TRBJ1-1, with D uncertain. Germline CDR1 and CDR2: LGHDT and YNNKEL (reference sequence). V lost 0 bases, J lost 1 base, and 6 bases lay in between. The CDR3 is made up of 14 amino acids. CDR3 coding DNA: TGTGCCAGCAGCCAAGAGGTGGGGAACACTGAAGCTTTCTTT. It specifies CASSQEVGNTEAFF.